These T cell receptor beta chains were read from a single sample in a study of post-analysis software for immune sequencing data. TCRdb independently ran MiXCR on the PCR reads; one entry per CDR3 protein. The top ten clones hold around 0.55% of a sample with hundreds of thousands of distinct CDR3 sequences, roughly 27% of them seen once. Specimen: blood. The receptors originated from a girl under 18 with multiple sclerosis. Each CDR3 is given with its conserved first and last residue. The D gene is left open where the match is weak. Size is omitted from some rows. Given values are once, few, many or a class for expanded clones.

>TRBD2|NA|TRBJ2-1|TRBV20-1
TGCAGTGCTAGACCCGGACTAGCGAGGAATGAGCAGTTCTTC
CSARPGLARNEQFF
>NA|few|TRBJ2-7|TRBV3-1
TGTGCCAGCAGCCTGAACGGGGGAGTGCGCGAGCAGTACTTC
CASSLNGGVREQYF
>TRBD1|NA|TRBJ2-6|TRBV29-1
TGCAGCGCGGGGACGACAGGGAACCCCTTCTCTGGGGCCAACGTCCTGACTTTC
CSAGTTGNPFSGANVLTF
>TRBD2|NA|TRBJ2-5|TRBV15
TGTGCCACCAGCAGAGATGCGGGGGGCGGAAAGACCCAGTACTTC
CATSRDAGGGKTQYF
>NA|NA|TRBJ1-2|TRBV29-1
TGCAGCGTTGAAGGCAGGGAAGGGTGGTACACCTTC
CSVEGREGWYTF
>NA|NA|TRBJ1-5|TRBV12-3/TRBV12-4
TGTGCCAGCGGGTCGAATTCGAATCAGCCCCAGCATTTT
CASGSNSNQPQHF
>NA|few|TRBJ2-3|TRBV2
TGTGCCATCCTGCGCGGGGCGGGATATACGCAGTATTTT
CAILRGAGYTQYF
>TRBD2|few|TRBJ2-5|TRBV3-1
TGTGCCAGCAGCCAACCGACTAGCACAATTTTAGAGACCCAGTACTTC
CASSQPTSTILETQYF
>NA|NA|TRBJ2-5|TRBV6-5
TGTGCCAGCACTAAGGGGGGGCCCGTGGAGACCCAGTACTTC
CASTKGGPVETQYF
>NA|NA|TRBJ2-2|TRBV7-2
TGTGCCAGCAGCTTTGGTGTAGCGGCGAACACCGGGGAGCTGTTTTTT
CASSFGVAANTGELFF
>NA|NA|TRBJ2-3|TRBV18
TGTGCCAGCTCAGCGAACAGGGTAGGGCCAGATACGCAGTATTTT
CASSANRVGPDTQYF
>NA|NA|TRBJ2-1|TRBV7-9
TGTGTCACCATTCGGGACACCCCCTACAATGAGCAGTTCTTC
CVTIRDTPYNEQFF
>TRBD2|NA|TRBJ2-7|TRBV9
TGTGCCAGCAGCGTAGGAGTAGCGGGAGTCTACGAGCAGTACTTC
CASSVGVAGVYEQYF
>NA|NA|TRBJ2-5|TRBV19
TGTGCCAGTAAGGCGATAGGGAGGGAGACCCAGTACTTC
CASKAIGRETQYF
>TRBD1|many|TRBJ2-1|TRBV5-1
TGCGCCAGCAGCCCGGGACAGGGGGCTGTCAATGAGCAGTTCTTC
CASSPGQGAVNEQFF
>TRBD2|NA|TRBJ2-3|TRBV20-1
TGCAGTGCATTAGCGGGAGCTACAGATACGCAGTATTTT
CSALAGATDTQYF
>TRBD2|NA|TRBJ2-7|TRBV29-1
TGCAGCGTTAACAAACTAGCGGGAAACTCCTACGAGCAGTACTTC
CSVNKLAGNSYEQYF
>NA|many|TRBJ2-5|TRBV29-1
TGCAGCGTCGCACCACAAGAGACCCAGTACTTC
CSVAPQETQYF
>TRBD1|few|TRBJ1-4|TRBV7-9
TGTGCCAGCAGCTCCGGGACAGTTTCTAATGAAAAACTGTTTTTT
CASSSGTVSNEKLFF
>TRBD2|NA|TRBJ2-1|TRBV27
TGTGCCAGCAGTTTGGGAAAGTCAGGGACTAGCGGCTACAATGAGCAGTTCTTC
CASSLGKSGTSGYNEQFF
>TRBD2|NA|TRBJ2-1|TRBV4-1
TGCGCCAGCAGCCAAGTCGGGGGGGCATACAATGAGCAGTTCTTC
CASSQVGGAYNEQFF
>NA|NA|TRBJ2-7|TRBV4-3
TGCGCCAGCAGCCAAGGGTTATTTCGTTTGGGCAGCTCCTACGAGCAGTACTTC
CASSQGLFRLGSSYEQYF
>TRBD1|few|TRBJ1-5|TRBV20-1
TGCAGTGCTAGCATACCCCAGGCCAGGGGGCCCCATCGGCCCCAGCATTTT
CSASIPQARGPHRPQHF
>NA|few|TRBJ1-5|TRBV28
TGTGCCAGCAGGGTCTTAGGGCAGCCCCAGCATTTT
CASRVLGQPQHF
>NA|NA|TRBJ2-5|TRBV5-5
TGTGCCAGCAGCAAACTTGTGGCCCCCCGGCGGGAGACCCAGTACTTC
CASSKLVAPRRETQYF
>NA|NA|TRBJ2-5|TRBV14
TGTGCCAGCAGCCACAAGAGGGGTCCTAAGGCTCGGGAGACCCAGTACTTC
CASSHKRGPKARETQYF
>NA|few|TRBJ2-3|TRBV29-1
TGCAGCGTTGATTTTTCAGATACGCAGTATTTT
CSVDFSDTQYF
>TRBD2|few|TRBJ2-1|TRBV29-1
TGCAGCGTTTCGCGGGGGGCCCCCAATGAGCAGTTCTTC
CSVSRGAPNEQFF